This T cell receptor (beta chain) was sequenced for a study of vaccination and CD4 T cells after COVID-19. The overall study: Overlapping peptides covering the spike proteins of SARS-CoV-2, HCoV-NL63, HCoV-OC43 and HCoV-229E were added to stimulate cells. The study's findings and limits: A median of roughly 87% of reactive clones, in convalescent patients, became evident only post-vaccination.

The V gene lost 6 bases and the J gene lost 5 bases, with 16 bases spanning the gap. The CDR3 runs 14 residues. Treatment noted: roughly 10-day PBMC culture with coronavirus spike peptide pools or control peptides (ViraFEST assay). This clonotype was detected once. Antigen: not known. Cultured CD4+ T cells had their DNA profiled by the Oncomine TCR Beta short-read assay. TCRdb re-called the PCR reads with MiXCR, one entry per CDR3 protein. The sample consists of around 9,800 distinct CDR3 sequences, roughly 51% of them appearing once. The TCR sequence derives from a human donor who had recovered from COVID-19. The sequencing sample was made of CD4+ T cells from blood, cultured in vitro. V usage is TRBV12-3 or TRBV12-4 and J usage is TRBJ2-5; TRBD1 is a possible D gene (5 bases). The CDR3, as DNA: TGTGCCAGCAGCAAAAGGGCACAGGCGGAGACCCAGTACTTC. Translating gives CASSKRAQAETQYF.